This T cell receptor (beta chain) was sequenced during a study of OX40 agonist ivuxolimab in advanced cancers. Looking at the study overall: From roughly 23 to 85 years was the age range, with a mean of approximately 63 years, and about 78% were male. Three partial responders included one hepatocellular carcinoma patient and two cutaneous melanoma patients.

Using immunoSEQ multiplex PCR, the repertoire was profiled, and TCRdb retains in-frame clones only, with some absent. The data contain more than 20,000 clones, roughly 70% of them singletons. The TCR comes from an adult with an advanced solid tumor such as melanoma, head and neck, liver or kidney cancer. Sequenced material: CD4+ or CD8+ T cells sorted from blood, taken in a trial of the OX40 agonist ivuxolimab.

CDR3 nucleotide sequence: TGTGCCAGCAGCGCGGTCACTAATGAAAAACTGTTTTTT. This encodes CASSAVTNEKLFF. The chain has TRBV6-6 and TRBJ1-4; D uncertain. V lost 6 bases to trimming and J lost 2 bases, with 7 bases between them. This CDR3 has 13 residues. Germline V gives CDR1 MNHNY, CDR2 SVGAGI (reference sequence).